This TCR beta chain was captured in a study of blood T cell repertoires in COVID-19. Profiled with immunoSEQ multiplex PCR; TCRdb holds only in-frame clones, not every one. The profile shows about 270,000 clones, approximately 89% of them singletons. Sequencing was carried out using peripheral blood. This sequence was found in a woman aged 55-69 years who had recovered from COVID-19.

CDR3 sequence reads: CASSSRHPGNQPQHF. The CDR3 DNA reads as TGTGCCAGCAGCTCAAGACATCCTGGCAATCAGCCCCAGCATTTT. This chain links TRBV7-2 with TRBJ1-5; D remains unclear. The V end lost 4 bases, the J end lost 2 bases, and 12 bases lay between the germline ends. This CDR3 has 15 amino acids. From germline, CDR1 is SGHTA and CDR2 FQGNSA.